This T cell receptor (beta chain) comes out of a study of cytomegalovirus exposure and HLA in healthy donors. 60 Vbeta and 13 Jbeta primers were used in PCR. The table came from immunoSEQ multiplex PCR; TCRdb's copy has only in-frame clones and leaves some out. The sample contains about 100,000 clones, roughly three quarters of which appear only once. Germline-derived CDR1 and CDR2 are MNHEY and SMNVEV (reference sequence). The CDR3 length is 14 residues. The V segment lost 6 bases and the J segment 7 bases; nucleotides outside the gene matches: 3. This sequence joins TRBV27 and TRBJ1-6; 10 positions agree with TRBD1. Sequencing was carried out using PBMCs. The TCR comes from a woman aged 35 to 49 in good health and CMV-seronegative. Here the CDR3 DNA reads TGTGCCAGCAGGACAGGGGGCTTAAATTCACCCCTCCACTTT. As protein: CASRTGGLNSPLHF.